The 24 T cell receptor beta chains given below trace back to one sample, sequenced in a study of a mutant IDH1 vaccine in newly diagnosed glioma. Their antigens remain unidentified. Sequencing was performed with immunoSEQ multiplex PCR; in TCRdb, only in-frame clones are kept and a portion is missing. The table includes some 45,000 clones, 83% detected once. This sample's time point: week 35, safety follow-up. The investigators gave 300 ug of mutant IDH1 20-mer peptide in each vaccine dose, together with topical imiquimod. Here the sequenced sample was PBMCs, taken from a glioma patient whose treatment included an IDH1 peptide vaccine. These receptors all come from a woman aged 45 to 65 with glioma.

This chain links TRBV14 with TRBJ1-1, with D perhaps matching TRBD1 (5 bases). The CDR3 runs 14 residues. Germline assignment: CDR1 SGHDN and CDR2 FVKESK. Trimming took 3 bases from V and 1 from J, leaving 9 bases between them. The CDR3 coding sequence is TGTGCCAGCAGCCACCCAGGGAGGAACACTGAAGCTTTCTTT. Translation gives CASSHPGRNTEAFF.

This chain connects TRBV7-2 to TRBJ2-1; 7 nucleotides match TRBD2. The germline V gene has CDR1 SGHTA and CDR2 FQGNSA. The trim removed 6 bases at V and 9 bases at J, leaving 20 bases unmatched. The CDR3 runs 17 residues. DNA for the CDR3: TGTGCCAGCAGTTCCCGGGGAGCGGGACTGGGTTCGGGTGAGCAGTTCTTC. Residues: CASSSRGAGLGSGEQFF.

This clone was detected only a few times. The chain uses TRBV10-3 and TRBJ2-7; no reliable D call. Germline V gene sequence: CDR1 ENHRY, CDR2 SYGVKD. This CDR3 region has 16 residues. The V end lost 8 bases, the J end lost 1 base, and 21 bases lay between the germline ends. The CDR3 DNA reads as TGTGCCATCGGTTTCTCTCCGATGGGTAGTTCCTACGAGCAGTACTTC. Translating it yields CAIGFSPMGSSYEQYF.

The chain combines TRBV6-5 with TRBJ1-2; maybe TRBD1 (5 bases). The CDR3 loop spans 13 amino acids. With 7 bases removed from V and 7 bases from J, the gap between germline ends came to 16 bases. In germline, CDR1 is MNHEY, CDR2 SVGAGI. The CDR3 DNA sequence: TGTGCCAGCAACTCCGGGGGGTCGGGTGGCTACACCTTC. It codes for CASNSGGSGGYTF.

The chain uses TRBV11-1 and TRBJ1-6; possible D gene TRBD1, 6 bases. V shed 5 bases and J shed 7 bases, with 15 bases lying between them. The CDR3 sequence is 15 residues long. Germline V gives CDR1 SGHAT, CDR2 FQDESV (reference sequence). The CDR3 DNA reads TGTGCCAGCAGCCCCCTAGGGCAGGGGAATTCACCCCTCCACTTT. As protein: CASSPLGQGNSPLHF.

This chain connects TRBV10-3 to TRBJ2-3; D remains ambiguous. CDR1 and CDR2 (germline): ENHRY, SYGVKD. The CDR3 runs to 15 residues. The germline V and J ends were trimmed by 7 bases and 2 bases, with 16 bases remaining between them. CDR3 DNA sequence: TGTGCCATCACTCGCACCGGATCGCTCACAGATACGCAGTATTTT. Its protein product is CAITRTGSLTDTQYF.

The gene calls are TRBV6-6 and TRBJ1-1, with no clear D. Per germline, CDR1 MNHNY and CDR2 SVGAGI (reference sequence). The CDR3 runs 13 residues. The germline V and J ends were trimmed by 5 bases and 0 bases, with 7 bases remaining between them. This CDR3 is CASSHQVNTEAFF. In nucleotides, the CDR3 is TGTGCCAGCAGTCACCAAGTGAACACTGAAGCTTTCTTT.

The CDR3 here is CASSPLGTSSQFF. The CDR3 DNA reads as TGTGCCAGCAGCCCTTTAGGGACTAGCTCGCAGTTCTTC. V and J are TRBV9 and TRBJ2-1, with 9 positions matching TRBD2. The CDR3 totals 13 residues. After removal of 4 bases from V and 12 bases from J, the junction contained 8 bases not matched to a gene. Germline lookup yields CDR1 SGDLS and CDR2 YYNGEE.

This clone was counted only a few times. The chain recombines TRBV4-1 with TRBJ1-2; no firm D call. CDR3 length: 14 amino acids. The germline CDR1 and CDR2 sequences are MGHRA and YSYEKL. Trimming took off 3 bases at V and 6 bases at J, with 14 bases between the two ends. This CDR3 reads CASSHTSQVDGYTF. The CDR3 nucleotides are TGCGCCAGCAGCCACACATCGCAGGTAGATGGCTACACCTTC.

This chain uses TRBV5-6 with TRBJ2-5; 7 bases map to TRBD1. The CDR3 sequence is 17 residues long. V gave up 3 bases and J gave up 5 bases; unmatched junction bases: 16. The germline gives CDR1 SGHDT, CDR2 YYEEEE. CDR3: CASSWKTGTAQGETQYF. DNA for the CDR3: TGTGCCAGCAGCTGGAAAACCGGGACAGCTCAGGGGGAGACCCAGTACTTC.

The chain couples TRBV28 to TRBJ2-7; D possibly matches TRBD1 or TRBD2 (5 bases each). CDR3 length: 14 residues. The V gene's germline CDR1 is MDHEN and CDR2 SYDVKM. Trimming shortened V by 3 bases and J by 3 bases, and 12 bases separated the two germline ends. The CDR3 sequence: CASSFPGDLYEQYF. The CDR3, as DNA: TGTGCCAGCAGTTTCCCTGGGGACCTCTACGAGCAGTACTTC.

The J gene is TRBJ2-3, the V gene TRBV29-1, with a possible D match to TRBD2 (5 bases). There are 13 residues in the CDR3. Germline lookup yields CDR1 SQVTM and CDR2 ANQGSEA. Trimming cost V 3 bases and J 1 base, with 8 bases left between them. The CDR3 DNA is TGCAGCGTTGACGAGGGCGGCACAGATACGCAGTATTTT. Translated: CSVDEGGTDTQYF.

The genes are TRBV19 and TRBJ1-4; TRBD1 might be the D (5 bases). Trimming cost V 7 bases and J 7 bases, with 22 bases left between them. The CDR3 contains 16 residues. Germline V gene data show CDR1 as LNHDA and CDR2 as SQIVND (reference sequence). CDR3 nucleotide sequence: TGTGCCAGTACCACATCGAGGGGCGCGAAAGGTGAAAAACTGTTTTTT. Its protein product is CASTTSRGAKGEKLFF. The whole variable domain, filled in from reference TRBV19 and TRBJ1-4, reads DGGITQSPKYLFRKEGQNVTLSCEQNLNHDAMYWYRQDPGQGLRLIYYSQIVNDFQKGDIAEGYSVSREKKESFPLTVTSAQKNPTAFYLCASTTSRGAKGEKLFFGSGTQLSVL.

This clone was seen a single time. The gene calls are TRBV7-6 and TRBJ2-1; D call uncertain. V was pared by 1 base and J by 6 bases, with 7 bases between. The germline V gene encodes CDR1 SGHVS and CDR2 FNYEAQ. This CDR3 region has 13 residues. The CDR3 coding sequence is TGTGCCAGCAGCTTAGAACATTTCAATGAGCAGTTCTTC. It specifies CASSLEHFNEQFF.

The chain couples TRBV19 to TRBJ2-2; D possibly corresponds to TRBD2 (5 bases). There are 15 residues in the CDR3. Trimming removed 7 bases from V and 0 bases from J, with 12 bases in between. The germline V gene encodes CDR1 LNHDA and CDR2 SQIVND (reference sequence). The CDR3 DNA follows: TGTGCCAGTAAAGGACTGTATGCGAACACCGGGGAGCTGTTTTTT. Its translation: CASKGLYANTGELFF.

V is TRBV25-1 and J is TRBJ1-4; 9 nucleotides agree with TRBD1. The CDR3 is 14 residues long. The V and J ends lost 5 bases and 7 bases, in that order; junction bases with no gene match: 5. Per germline, CDR1 MGHDK and CDR2 SYGVNS. DNA of the CDR3: TGTGCCAGCAGTACAGGGGGCGTTGGTGAAAAACTGTTTTTT. Protein product: CASSTGGVGEKLFF.

V is TRBV19 and J is TRBJ1-4; no clear D. The germline CDR1 and CDR2 sequences are LNHDA and SQIVND (reference sequence). V was shortened by 6 bases and J by 0 bases, with 11 bases between the two germline ends. The CDR3 extends over 15 amino acids. The CDR3 loop is CASRGTRTTNEKLFF. The DNA of the CDR3 is TGTGCCAGTAGAGGAACACGGACAACTAATGAAAAACTGTTTTTT.

This clone was detected a few times. V usage is TRBV29-1 and J usage is TRBJ1-1; D ambiguous. Germline V lookup: CDR1 SQVTM, CDR2 ANQGSEA. Trimming took 7 bases from V and 6 from J, leaving 12 bases between them. The CDR3 spans 11 residues. The CDR3 DNA follows: TGCAGCGCCAGGACTAGCTCTGAAGCTTTCTTT. Its protein is CSARTSSEAFF.

This chain uses TRBV5-1 with TRBJ2-6; D may be TRBD1 (7 bases). The CDR3 runs to 16 residues. Trimming removed 2 bases from V and 2 bases from J, with 11 bases in between. Germline V gene data show CDR1 as SGHRS and CDR2 as YFSETQ. The CDR3 region is CASSFRRGAGANVLTF. CDR3 DNA: TGCGCCAGCAGCTTTCGCAGGGGGGCTGGGGCCAACGTCCTGACTTTC.

The chain carries TRBV10-3 and TRBJ2-7; 7 positions agree with TRBD1. The germline V gene has CDR1 ENHRY and CDR2 SYGVKD. J lost 0 bases, V lost 4 bases, and 6 bases had no gene match. The CDR3 has 15 residues. CDR3 region: CAISVRDSSSYEQYF. CDR3 DNA: TGTGCCATCAGTGTTCGGGACAGTAGCTCCTACGAGCAGTACTTC.

The chain links TRBV6-5 to TRBJ1-2, with 8 positions matching TRBD1. Germline CDR1 is MNHEY and CDR2 is SVGAGI. The junction had 5 bases not matched to a gene; V was cut back by 4 bases and J by 7 bases. The CDR3 length is 13 residues. The CDR3 DNA is TGTGCCAGCAGTTCGACAGGGGTTGGTGGCTACACCTTC. Translated: CASSSTGVGGYTF.

V usage is TRBV2 and J usage is TRBJ2-1; 10 nucleotides agree with TRBD1. Trimming removed 6 bases from V and 3 bases from J; junction bases left unmatched: 5. The CDR3 is 15 residues long. CDR1 is SNHLY, CDR2 FYNNEI, per germline. The CDR3 DNA sequence: TGTGCCAGCAGAGACCGGACAGGGGGCTACAATGAGCAGTTCTTC. This encodes CASRDRTGGYNEQFF.

The V and J genes are TRBV11-3 and TRBJ2-5; possibly TRBD2 for D (6 bases). V was shortened by 1 base and J by 12 bases, with 18 bases between the two germline ends. The CDR3 is 14 amino acids. Germline V CDR1 and CDR2: SGHNT, YENEEA. The DNA for the CDR3 is TGTGCCAGCAGCTTAGTCGGCGGGGACTCCCTCGAGTACTTC. Protein: CASSLVGGDSLEYF.

The CDR3 sequence is CASSLSTEVEQYF. For the CDR3, the DNA is TGTGCCAGTAGCCTTTCCACAGAGGTCGAGCAGTACTTC. The chain joins TRBV19 to TRBJ2-7; D call uncertain. Germline V gene data show CDR1 as LNHDA and CDR2 as SQIVND (reference sequence). The CDR3 is 13 residues long. V shed 6 bases and J shed 6 bases, with 15 bases lying between them. The full variable domain, with the rest looked up from reference TRBV19 and TRBJ2-7, is DGGITQSPKYLFRKEGQNVTLSCEQNLNHDAMYWYRQDPGQGLRLIYYSQIVNDFQKGDIAEGYSVSREKKESFPLTVTSAQKNPTAFYLCASSLSTEVEQYFGPGTRLTVT.